The 8 T cell receptor beta chains below come from one sample, sequenced in a study of T cells in women clearing cervical HPV infection. This table comes from immunoSEQ multiplex PCR, and its TCRdb copy is limited to in-frame clones, with some not included. The listing records 30,000 to 40,000 clones. The sequenced sample consisted of blood buffy coat. These receptors originate from a woman between 18 and 70 years old with a cervical HPV16 infection that either progressed to CIN3+ or cleared (not recorded which).

Remarks on this clone: The read terminates 3 residues ahead of where the CDR3 ends, so the germline J gene completes it. The V call is TRBV20-1, the J call TRBJ2-7; 12 bases match TRBD2. V lost 5 bases to trimming and J lost 1 base; unmatched junction nucleotides: 3. Looked up from germline, CDR1 is DFQATT and CDR2 is SNEGSKA (reference sequence). The CDR3 extends over 14 amino acids. The CDR3 region is CSALAGGVSYEQYF. The covered CDR3 bases are TGCAGTGCTCTAGCGGGAGGGGTTTCCTACGAG.

For this clone: The missing CDR3 end, 3 residues past where the read stops, is filled in from the germline J gene. V usage is TRBV29-1 and J usage is TRBJ1-1; 10 bases fit TRBD1. The CDR3 extends over 13 amino acids. Looked up from germline, CDR1 is SQVTM and CDR2 is ANQGSEA. Trimming at V came to 7 bases and at J to 1 base, leaving 3 bases not matched to a gene. CDR3 bases read: TGCAGCGAAGGGACAGGGGAGAACACTGAA. Its translation: CSEGTGENTE. In full, the CDR3 is CSEGTGENTEAFF.

As for this clone: From the germline J gene comes the end of the CDR3, since the read stops 3 residues before it. The chain combines TRBV7-9 with TRBJ1-2, with D possibly TRBD1 on 6 matching bases. The germline V gene encodes CDR1 SEHNR and CDR2 FQNEAQ (reference sequence). The CDR3 covers 14 residues. The chain's CDR3 is CASSPGEGAGGYTF. CDR3 bases read: TGTGCCAGCAGCCCAGGGGAAGGGGCCGGGGGC.

Worth noting for this clone: An end of the junction does not agree with germline; a read error may underlie this. The read finishes 3 residues shy of the CDR3 end, and the germline J gene is used to complete it. V and J are TRBV6-2 or TRBV6-3 and TRBJ2-5; a possible D gene is TRBD1 (6 bases). The CDR3 extends over 15 amino acids. From germline, CDR1 is MNHEY and CDR2 SVGEGT. This chain's CDR3 is CASSYSTQGQKTQYF. CDR3 DNA, as far as it was read: TGTGCCAGCAGTTACTCTACACAGGGCCAAAAGACC.

Notes on this clone: The read ends 3 residues early relative to the CDR3; the germline J gene fills the gap. The V and J genes are TRBV29-1 and TRBJ1-2; no reliable D call. The CDR3 is 11 residues long. CDR1 and CDR2 (germline): SQVTM, ANQGSEA. V lost 4 bases to trimming and J lost 3 bases, with 6 bases between them. The CDR3 bases that were read are TGCAGCGTTGCGGTCGACTATGGC. Translating it yields CSVAVDYG. The whole CDR3 protein reads CSVAVDYGYTF.

Concerning this clone: The sequence runs out 3 residues before the end of the CDR3; the remainder is reconstructed from the germline J gene. This sequence joins TRBV14 and TRBJ2-5; unclear D gene. The CDR3 spans 13 residues. The V end lost 4 bases, the J end lost 1 base, and 7 bases lay between the germline ends. Germline values: CDR1 SGHDN, CDR2 FVKESK. The CDR3 DNA, read in part, is TGTGCCAGCAGCCCCCTGGCCCAAGAGACC. It codes for CASSPLAQET. The whole CDR3 protein is CASSPLAQETQYF.

Comments on this clone: The observed sequence ends 3 residues before the CDR3 terminus, with the missing tail filled in from the germline J gene. The V gene is TRBV5-1, the J gene TRBJ1-2; TRBD1 matches at 8 bases. This CDR3 contains 16 residues. CDR1 and CDR2 from the germline V gene are SGHRS and YFSETQ. V lost 0 bases to trimming and J lost 6 bases; unmatched junction nucleotides: 10. The covered CDR3 bases are TGCGCCAGCAGCTTGGGACAGGGGATCGGGACTAATGGC. Translation: CASSLGQGIGTNG. From start to end, the CDR3 is CASSLGQGIGTNGYTF.

Worth noting for this clone: Coverage ceases 3 residues before the CDR3 finishes, and the germline J gene fills in the end. The V and J genes are TRBV30 and TRBJ1-2, with TRBD1 identical over 8 bases. Germline CDR1 is GTSNPN and CDR2 is SVGIG (reference sequence). The CDR3 is 12 amino acids. V shed 5 bases, J shed 3 bases, and the junction held 2 bases outside the gene matches. The CDR3 DNA, read in part, is TGTGCCTGGGGGGGACAGGACTATGGC. Translation gives CAWGGQDYG. The whole CDR3 reads CAWGGQDYGYTF.